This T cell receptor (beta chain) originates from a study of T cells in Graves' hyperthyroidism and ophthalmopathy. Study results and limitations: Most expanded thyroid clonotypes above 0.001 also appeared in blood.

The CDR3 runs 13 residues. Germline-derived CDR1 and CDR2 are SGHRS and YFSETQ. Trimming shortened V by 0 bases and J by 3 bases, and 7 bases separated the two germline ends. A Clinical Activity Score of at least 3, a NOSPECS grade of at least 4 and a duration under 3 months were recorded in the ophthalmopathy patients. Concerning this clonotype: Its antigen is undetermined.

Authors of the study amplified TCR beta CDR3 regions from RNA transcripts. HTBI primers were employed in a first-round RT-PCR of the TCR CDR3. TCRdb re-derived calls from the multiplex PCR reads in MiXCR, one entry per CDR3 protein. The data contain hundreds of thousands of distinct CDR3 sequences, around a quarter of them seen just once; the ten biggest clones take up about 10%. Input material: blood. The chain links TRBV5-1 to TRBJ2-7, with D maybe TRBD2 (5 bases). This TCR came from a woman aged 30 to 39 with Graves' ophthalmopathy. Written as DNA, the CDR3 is TGCGCCAGCAGCTTGGCTAGCCTCTACGAGCAGTACTTC. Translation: CASSLASLYEQYF.